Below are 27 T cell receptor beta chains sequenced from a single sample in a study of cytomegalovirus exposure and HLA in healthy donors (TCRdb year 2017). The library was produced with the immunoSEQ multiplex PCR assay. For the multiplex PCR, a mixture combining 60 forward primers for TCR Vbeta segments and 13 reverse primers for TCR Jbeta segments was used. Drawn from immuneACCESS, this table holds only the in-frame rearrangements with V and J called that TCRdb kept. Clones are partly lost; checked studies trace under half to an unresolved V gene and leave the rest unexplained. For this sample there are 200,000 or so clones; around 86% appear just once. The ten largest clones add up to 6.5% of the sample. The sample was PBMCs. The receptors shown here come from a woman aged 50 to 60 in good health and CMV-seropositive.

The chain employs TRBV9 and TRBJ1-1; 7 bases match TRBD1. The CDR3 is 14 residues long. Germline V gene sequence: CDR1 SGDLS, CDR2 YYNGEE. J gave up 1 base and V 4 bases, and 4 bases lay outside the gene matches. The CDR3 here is CASSPRQGNTEAFF. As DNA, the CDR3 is TGTGCCAGCAGCCCCCGACAGGGGAACACTGAAGCTTTCTTT.

The CDR3 region is CASSPTGGPTGELFF. The CDR3 DNA is TGCGCCAGCAGCCCGACAGGGGGCCCCACCGGGGAGCTGTTTTTT. The rearrangement joins TRBV4-1 to TRBJ2-2, with 10 bases that match TRBD1. Per germline, CDR1 MGHRA and CDR2 YSYEKL. This CDR3 is built from 15 residues. J gave up 4 bases and V 4 bases, and 3 bases lay outside the gene matches.

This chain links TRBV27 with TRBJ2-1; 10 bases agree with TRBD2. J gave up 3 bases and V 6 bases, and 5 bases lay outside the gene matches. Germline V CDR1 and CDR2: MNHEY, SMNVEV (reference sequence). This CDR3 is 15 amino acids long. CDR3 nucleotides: TGTGCCAGCAGCCTTCTAGCGGGGGTCTACAATGAGCAGTTCTTC. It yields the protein CASSLLAGVYNEQFF.

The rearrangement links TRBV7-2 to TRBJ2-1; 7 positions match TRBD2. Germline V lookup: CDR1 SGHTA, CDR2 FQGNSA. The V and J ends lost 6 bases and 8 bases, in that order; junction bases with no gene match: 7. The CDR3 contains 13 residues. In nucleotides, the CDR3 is TGTGCCAGCAGAGGTGGGGGGGGTGATGAGCAGTTCTTC. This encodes CASRGGGGDEQFF. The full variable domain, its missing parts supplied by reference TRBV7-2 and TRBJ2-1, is GAGVSQSPSNKVTEKGKDVELRCDPISGHTALYWYRQSLGQGLEFLIYFQGNSAPDKSGLPSDRFSAERTGGSVSTLTIQRTQQEDSAVYLCASRGGGGDEQFFGPGTRLTVL.

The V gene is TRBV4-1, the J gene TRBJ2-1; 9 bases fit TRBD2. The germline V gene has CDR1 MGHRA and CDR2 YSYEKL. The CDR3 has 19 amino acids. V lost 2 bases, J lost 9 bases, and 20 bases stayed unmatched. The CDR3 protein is CASSQTVAGEGRKRGEQFF. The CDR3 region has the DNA TGCGCCAGCAGCCAAACCGTAGCGGGAGAGGGAAGGAAGCGAGGTGAGCAGTTCTTC.

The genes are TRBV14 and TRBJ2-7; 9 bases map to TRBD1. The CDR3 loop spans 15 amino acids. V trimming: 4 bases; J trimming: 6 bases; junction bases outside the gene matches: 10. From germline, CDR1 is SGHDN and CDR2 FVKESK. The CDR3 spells CASSRSGQGRGEQYF. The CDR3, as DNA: TGTGCCAGCAGCCGATCCGGACAGGGGAGAGGCGAGCAGTACTTC.

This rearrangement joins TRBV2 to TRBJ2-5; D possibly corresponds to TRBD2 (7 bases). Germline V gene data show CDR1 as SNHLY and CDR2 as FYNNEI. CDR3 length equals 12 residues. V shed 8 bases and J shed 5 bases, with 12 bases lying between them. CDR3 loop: CASRGAGETQYF. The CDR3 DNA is TGTGCCAGCCGGGGGGCTGGGGAGACCCAGTACTTC.

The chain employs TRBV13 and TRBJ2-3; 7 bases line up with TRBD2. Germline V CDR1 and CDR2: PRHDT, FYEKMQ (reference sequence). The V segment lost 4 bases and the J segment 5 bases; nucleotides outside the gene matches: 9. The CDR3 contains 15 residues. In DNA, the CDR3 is TGTGCCAGCAGCTCGTGGGCGGGGGTCAAAGATACGCAGTATTTT. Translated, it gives CASSSWAGVKDTQYF.

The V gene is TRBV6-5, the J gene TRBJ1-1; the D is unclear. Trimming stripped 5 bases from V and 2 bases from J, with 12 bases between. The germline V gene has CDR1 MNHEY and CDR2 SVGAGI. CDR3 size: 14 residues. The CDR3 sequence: CASSPSQLNTEAFF. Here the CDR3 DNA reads TGTGCCAGCAGTCCCTCTCAGTTAAACACTGAAGCTTTCTTT.

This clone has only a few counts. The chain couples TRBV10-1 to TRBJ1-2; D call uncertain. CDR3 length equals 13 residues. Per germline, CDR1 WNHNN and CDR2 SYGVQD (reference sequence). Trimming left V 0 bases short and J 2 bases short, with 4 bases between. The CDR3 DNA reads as TGCGCCAGCAGTGAGTCGGCCAACTATGGCTACACCTTC. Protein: CASSESANYGYTF.

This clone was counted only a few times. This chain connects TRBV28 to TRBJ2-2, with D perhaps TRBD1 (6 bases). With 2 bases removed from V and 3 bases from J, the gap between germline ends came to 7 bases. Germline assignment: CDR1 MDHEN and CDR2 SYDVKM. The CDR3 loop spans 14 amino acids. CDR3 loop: CASSLTGYTGELFF. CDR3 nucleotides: TGTGCCAGCAGTTTAACAGGGTACACCGGGGAGCTGTTTTTT. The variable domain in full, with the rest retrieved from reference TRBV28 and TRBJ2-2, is DVKVTQSSRYLVKRTGEKVFLECVQDMDHENMFWYRQDPGLGLRLIYFSYDVKMKEKGDIPEGYSVSREKKERFSLILESASTNQTSMYLCASSLTGYTGELFFGEGSRLTVL.

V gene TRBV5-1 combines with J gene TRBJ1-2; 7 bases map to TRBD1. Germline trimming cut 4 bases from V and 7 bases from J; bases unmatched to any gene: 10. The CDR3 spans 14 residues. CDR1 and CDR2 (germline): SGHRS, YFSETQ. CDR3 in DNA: TGCGCCAGCAGCCCGATCAAGGGGGCGGTTGGCTACACCTTC. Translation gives CASSPIKGAVGYTF.

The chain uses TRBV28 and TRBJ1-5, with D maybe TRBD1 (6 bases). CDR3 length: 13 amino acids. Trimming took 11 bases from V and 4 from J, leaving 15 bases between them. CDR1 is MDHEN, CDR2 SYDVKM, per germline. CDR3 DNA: TGTGCCCTAGGGGGGGGGTGGAATCAGCCCCAGCATTTT. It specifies CALGGGWNQPQHF. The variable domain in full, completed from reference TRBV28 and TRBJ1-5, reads DVKVTQSSRYLVKRTGEKVFLECVQDMDHENMFWYRQDPGLGLRLIYFSYDVKMKEKGDIPEGYSVSREKKERFSLILESASTNQTSMYLCALGGGWNQPQHFGDGTRLSIL.

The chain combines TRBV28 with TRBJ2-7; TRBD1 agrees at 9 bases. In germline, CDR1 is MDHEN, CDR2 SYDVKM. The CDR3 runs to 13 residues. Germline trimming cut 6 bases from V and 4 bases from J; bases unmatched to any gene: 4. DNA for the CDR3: TGTGCCAGCAGCTCACAGGGGGCGTACGAGCAGTACTTC. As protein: CASSSQGAYEQYF.

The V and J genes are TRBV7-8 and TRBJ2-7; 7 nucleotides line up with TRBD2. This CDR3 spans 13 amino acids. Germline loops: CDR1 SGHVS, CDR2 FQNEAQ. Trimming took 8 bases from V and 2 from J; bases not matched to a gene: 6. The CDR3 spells CASHHGGAYEQYF. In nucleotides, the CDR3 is TGTGCCAGCCATCATGGGGGGGCCTACGAGCAGTACTTC. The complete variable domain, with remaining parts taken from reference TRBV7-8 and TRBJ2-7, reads GAGVSQSPRYKVAKRGQDVALRCDPISGHVSLFWYQQALGQGPEFLTYFQNEAQLDKSGLPSDRFFAERPEGSVSTLKIQRTQQEDSAVYLCASHHGGAYEQYFGPGTRLTVT.

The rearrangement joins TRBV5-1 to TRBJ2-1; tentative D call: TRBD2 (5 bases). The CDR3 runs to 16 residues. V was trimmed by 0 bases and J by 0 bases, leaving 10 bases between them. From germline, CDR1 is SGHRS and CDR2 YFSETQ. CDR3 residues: CASSLGGSSSYNEQFF. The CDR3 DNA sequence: TGCGCCAGCAGCTTGGGCGGGTCGAGCTCCTACAATGAGCAGTTCTTC.

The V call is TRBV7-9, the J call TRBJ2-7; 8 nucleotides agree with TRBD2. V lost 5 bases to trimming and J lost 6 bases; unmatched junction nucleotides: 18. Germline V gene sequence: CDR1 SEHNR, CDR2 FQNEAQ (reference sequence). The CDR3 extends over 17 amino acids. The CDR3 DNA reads TGTGCCAGCAGCCCGCGGGGCGCCGGGACTAGTCTAACCGAGCAGTACTTC. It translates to CASSPRGAGTSLTEQYF.

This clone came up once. Here the CDR3 reads CASRNLIPAGGLTGELFF. DNA for the CDR3: TGTGCCAGCAGAAACCTGATCCCGGCGGGGGGATTAACCGGGGAGCTGTTTTTT. This rearrangement joins TRBV28 to TRBJ2-2; 8 bases are a match to TRBD2. The CDR3 is 18 residues long. Germline CDR1 is MDHEN and CDR2 is SYDVKM. J was trimmed by 5 bases and V by 6 bases; bases with no gene match: 17.

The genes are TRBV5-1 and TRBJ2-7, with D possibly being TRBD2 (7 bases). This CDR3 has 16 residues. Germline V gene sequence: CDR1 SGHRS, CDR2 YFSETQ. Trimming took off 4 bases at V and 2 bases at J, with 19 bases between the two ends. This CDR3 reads CASSRSGTIEPYEQYF. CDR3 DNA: TGCGCCAGCAGCCGGAGCGGGACAATAGAGCCCTACGAGCAGTACTTC.

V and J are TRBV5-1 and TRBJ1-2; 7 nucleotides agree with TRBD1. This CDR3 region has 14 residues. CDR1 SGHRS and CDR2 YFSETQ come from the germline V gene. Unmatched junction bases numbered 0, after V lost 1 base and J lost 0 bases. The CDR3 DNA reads TGCGCCAGCAGCTTGCAGGGGGCTAACTATGGCTACACCTTC. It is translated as CASSLQGANYGYTF. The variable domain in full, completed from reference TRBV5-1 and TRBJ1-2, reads KAGVTQTPRYLIKTRGQQVTLSCSPISGHRSVSWYQQTPGQGLQFLFEYFSETQRNKGNFPGRFSGRQFSNSRSEMNVSTLELGDSALYLCASSLQGANYGYTFGSGTRLTVV.

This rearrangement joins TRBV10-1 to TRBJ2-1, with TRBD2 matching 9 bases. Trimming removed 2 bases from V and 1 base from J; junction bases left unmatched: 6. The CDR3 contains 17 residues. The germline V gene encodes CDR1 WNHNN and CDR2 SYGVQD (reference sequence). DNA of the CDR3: TGCGCCAGCAGTGAGGCTAGCGGGATGAGTTCCTACAATGAGCAGTTCTTC. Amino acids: CASSEASGMSSYNEQFF.

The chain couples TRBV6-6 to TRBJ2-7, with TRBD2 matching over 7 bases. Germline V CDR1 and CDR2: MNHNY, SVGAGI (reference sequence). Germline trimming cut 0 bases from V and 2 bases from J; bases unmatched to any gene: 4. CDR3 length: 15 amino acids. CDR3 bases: TGTGCCAGCAGTTACTCTATGGCGGGGGCCTACGAGCAGTACTTC. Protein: CASSYSMAGAYEQYF.

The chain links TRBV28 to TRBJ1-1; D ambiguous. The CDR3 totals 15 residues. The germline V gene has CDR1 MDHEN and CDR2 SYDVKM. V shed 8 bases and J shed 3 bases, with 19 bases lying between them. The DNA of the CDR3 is TGTGCCAGCGGTGGCGGGCGCTTAGGAGACACTGAAGCTTTCTTT. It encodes CASGGGRLGDTEAFF.

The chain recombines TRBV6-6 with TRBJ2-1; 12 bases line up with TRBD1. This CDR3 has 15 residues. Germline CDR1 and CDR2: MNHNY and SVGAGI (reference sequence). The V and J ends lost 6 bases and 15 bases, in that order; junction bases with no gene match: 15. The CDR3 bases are TGTGCCAGCAGACCACCTCCGGGACAGGGGGCTAGCGCGTTCTTC. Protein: CASRPPPGQGASAFF.

CDR3 DNA: TGTGCCAGCAGCTTTCAGGACAGGGTCAATCAGCCCCAGCATTTT. It translates to CASSFQDRVNQPQHF. This chain links TRBV5-8 with TRBJ1-5, with TRBD1 matching 8 bases. In germline, CDR1 is SGHTS, CDR2 YDEGEE. Trimming took 2 bases from V and 3 from J; bases not matched to a gene: 4. CDR3 size: 15 residues.

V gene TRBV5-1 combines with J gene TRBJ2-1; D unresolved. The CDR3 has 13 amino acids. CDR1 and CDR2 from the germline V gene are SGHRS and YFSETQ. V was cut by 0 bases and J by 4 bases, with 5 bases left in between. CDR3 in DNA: TGCGCCAGCAGCTTGGCCCAGTACAATGAGCAGTTCTTC. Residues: CASSLAQYNEQFF.

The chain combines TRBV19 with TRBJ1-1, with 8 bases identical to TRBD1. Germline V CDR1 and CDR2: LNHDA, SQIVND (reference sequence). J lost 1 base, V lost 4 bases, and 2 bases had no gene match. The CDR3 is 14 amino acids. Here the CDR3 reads CASSTQGANTEAFF. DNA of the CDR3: TGTGCCAGTAGTACCCAGGGGGCGAACACTGAAGCTTTCTTT.